The following is a T cell receptor beta chain sequence with its context. Its antigen is unknown. Base qualities are not at hand, and no much larger clone is one base apart. The sample's time point, from its label and the paper: baseline before first vaccination. Vaccinee samples were obtained from the UK trials COV001 and COV002, which included a single-blind randomized controlled phase 2/3 trial of AZD1222 (ChAdOx1 nCoV-19) in healthy adults. For TCRbeta chain sequencing, PBMC samples from trial participants were taken at day 0 and at day 28 after the second dose. The sample comes from a study of T cell responses to AZD1222 COVID-19 vaccine (dated by TCRdb to about 2021). Concerning the study at large: AZD1222 recipients with second doses at about 4 weeks or about 12 weeks were pooled, because spike-specific TCR depth and breadth did not differ between schedules. Trial participants were enrolled into age subgroups of 18-55, 56-69 and 70-plus years, which contained approximately 150, 28 and 58 TCR-sequenced participants, respectively. A total of 233 trial participants underwent TCR sequencing, of whom about 210 had received two doses of AZD1222 and 26 had received two doses of the MenACWY control vaccine.

What the study reported, not specific to this receptor: The vaccine-associated CD4 TCRs covered the entire spike protein, and the dominant responses fell in regions 160-218 and 743-854. Participants were mostly white British, with more females than males. The authors suggested clonal diversity may have been underestimated. Reportedly, almost half of the unique spike-specific TCRs recognized epitopes lying outside the regions that are mutated in the B.1.351 and B.1.1.7 variants. Conclusions about previously exposed vaccinees are limited because only five to seven AZD1222 recipients were SARS-CoV-2 seropositive at baseline. Spike-specific TCR breadth and depth rose significantly after two AZD1222 doses compared with day 0 and with MenACWY recipients. Because no day 14 peak-response samples were available, repertoires were characterized only after the peak T cell response. The 56-69-year group was small, and its depth increase did not reach significance, likely because of low power.

The CDR3 regions of human TCRbeta chains were analyzed by immunosequencing. Per the authors' processing: Repertoire TCRs were checked for matches against a reference library of SARS-CoV-2-specific TCRs that had been generated using the MIRA antigen-specificity platform. Breadth meant the fraction of unique TCRs that were SARS-CoV-2-associated, whereas depth meant the fraction of total T cells that were SARS-CoV-2-associated. Each spike-specific TCR was assigned to its reactive spike region and to a CD4 or CD8 class using the MIRA data. Log10-transformed breadth and depth values were compared by one-way ANOVA with Sidak's multiple comparisons tests. Entries here come from immuneACCESS through TCRdb and include only in-frame sequences with V and J called. Some clones fail to appear in such tables; in the studies checked, an unresolved V gene covers under half of the shortfall, and the cause of the remainder is unknown. Clone size and V and J calls were adopted from that table, with D and trimming inferred from the DNA. The sample data list around 190,000 clones, and about 92% of these were observed just once. Roughly 1.3% of the sample is taken by the ten largest.

Trimming leaves V shorter by 10 bases and J shorter by 5 bases, with the junction holding 10 bases beyond the gene matches. The CDR3 starts with the cysteine, ends with the phenylalanine, and has 13 residues. Just CDR3 DNA is preserved here, 39 bases in frame from base 1. CDR1 and CDR2 are drawn from the germline V gene: SNHLY, FYNNEI. Rearrangement joined TRBV2 to TRBJ1-2; 7 bases in between match TRBD1. The origin of this receptor is an adult in good health. The specimen comprised peripheral blood, sampled on day 0 of AZD1222 vaccination. The DNA sequence is as follows: TGTGCCACCCAGGGGGATATGAGATATGGCTACACCTTC. Translated, it gives CATQGDMRYGYTF.